This passage covers 9 T cell receptor beta chains from one sample sequenced in a study of cytomegalovirus exposure and HLA in healthy donors (dated by TCRdb to about 2017). Library preparation used the immunoSEQ multiplex PCR assay. The multiplex PCR relied on a mix of 60 forward primers for TCR Vbeta segments and 13 reverse primers for TCR Jbeta segments. Here the immuneACCESS table is served through TCRdb, limited to in-frame sequences with V and J called. Missing clones are a known gap in these copies; in checked studies unresolved V genes cover under half, and the rest lacks a known reason. The sample table holds 140,000 or so clones, of which around 75% were seen once. The top ten constitute under 3% of the sample. The sequencing sample was made of PBMCs. These receptors all stem from a woman in her 30s in good health and CMV-seronegative.

This clone is a singleton in its sample. The chain employs TRBV15 and TRBJ2-1; D possibly corresponds to TRBD2 (6 bases). CDR3 length: 16 residues. Deletions cut 0 bases from V and 6 bases from J, with 15 bases between. The germline V gene encodes CDR1 LNHNV and CDR2 YYDKDF (reference sequence). The CDR3 sequence: CATSRDSGGRRNEQFF. The DNA of the CDR3 is TGTGCCACCAGCAGAGATTCCGGGGGTCGGCGCAATGAGCAGTTCTTC. The full variable domain, its missing parts supplied by reference TRBV15 and TRBJ2-1, is DAMVIQNPRYQVTQFGKPVTLSCSQTLNHNVMYWYQQKSSQAPKLLFHYYDKDFNNEADTPDNFQSRRPNTSFCFLDIRSPGLGDTAMYLCATSRDSGGRRNEQFFGPGTRLTVL.

This clone was seen only a few times. The V and J genes are TRBV7-2 and TRBJ2-3; D possibly corresponds to TRBD1 (5 bases). The CDR3 covers 14 residues. Germline values: CDR1 SGHTA, CDR2 FQGNSA. V lost 5 bases, J lost 2 bases, and 11 bases lay in between. The CDR3 protein is CASSPGATTDTQYF. DNA for the CDR3: TGTGCCAGCAGCCCTGGGGCTACCACAGATACGCAGTATTTT.

The rearrangement uses TRBV19 and TRBJ1-1; D is perhaps TRBD1 (6 bases). The germline V and J ends were trimmed by 3 bases and 1 base, with 15 bases remaining between them. Germline assignment: CDR1 LNHDA and CDR2 SQIVND (reference sequence). The CDR3 contains 16 residues. The CDR3 spells CASSIGRGRRNTEAFF. As DNA, the CDR3 is TGTGCCAGTAGTATTGGGCGGGGGCGGCGGAACACTGAAGCTTTCTTT.

The chain links TRBV7-6 to TRBJ2-5; D ambiguous. Germline V gives CDR1 SGHVS, CDR2 FNYEAQ. This CDR3 has 12 amino acids. Trimming shortened V by 6 bases and J by 5 bases, and 10 bases separated the two germline ends. This CDR3 is CASSRQLETQYF. The CDR3 DNA sequence: TGTGCCAGCAGTCGACAATTGGAGACCCAGTACTTC.

The rearrangement joins TRBV10-3 to TRBJ2-7, with D possibly being TRBD2 (6 bases). Germline CDR1 reads ENHRY; CDR2 reads SYGVKD. V was shortened by 2 bases and J by 1 base, with 12 bases between the two germline ends. This CDR3 comprises 15 residues. CDR3 bases: TGTGCCATCAGTGAGGTGTTAGCGGTTTCCTACGAGCAGTACTTC. Its protein is CAISEVLAVSYEQYF.

This sequence joins TRBV6-6 and TRBJ1-4, with TRBD1 identical over 8 bases. The CDR3 is 15 residues long. Trimming at V came to 1 base and at J to 7 bases, leaving 5 bases not matched to a gene. Germline-derived CDR1 and CDR2 are MNHNY and SVGAGI (reference sequence). CDR3 in amino acids: CASSYLGQAGEKLFF. The CDR3 DNA is TGTGCCAGCAGTTACTTGGGACAGGCCGGTGAAAAACTGTTTTTT.

Concerning this clone itself: One end of the junction is discordant with germline, which a read error may explain. Written as DNA, the CDR3 is TGTGCCAGCAGCTTGGGGAGGGGGCATCACAATAACTATGGCTGCACCTTC. It specifies CASSLGRGHHNNYGCTF. The chain combines TRBV5-4 with TRBJ1-2, with 7 bases matching TRBD1. The CDR3 totals 17 residues. CDR1 and CDR2 (germline): SGHNT, YYREEE (reference sequence). Combining the CDR3 with reference TRBV5-4 and TRBJ1-2 gives the whole variable domain ETGVTQSPTHLIKTRGQQVTLRCSSQSGHNTVSWYQQALGQGPQFIFQYYREEENGRGNFPPRFSGLQFPNYSSELNVNALELDDSALYLCASSLGRGHHNNYGCTFGSGTRLTVV.

This clone was recorded at least ten times. The genes are TRBV5-1 and TRBJ1-1; 7 bases are shared with TRBD1. CDR1 and CDR2 from the germline V gene are SGHRS and YFSETQ. Trimming at V came to 8 bases and at J to 5 bases, leaving 12 bases not matched to a gene. The CDR3 contains 14 residues. CDR3 in DNA: TGCGCCAGTAGGGACAGTCCCGGGGCGACTGAAGCTTTCTTT. It codes for CASRDSPGATEAFF. Combining the CDR3 with reference TRBV5-1 and TRBJ1-1 gives the whole variable domain KAGVTQTPRYLIKTRGQQVTLSCSPISGHRSVSWYQQTPGQGLQFLFEYFSETQRNKGNFPGRFSGRQFSNSRSEMNVSTLELGDSALYLCASRDSPGATEAFFGQGTRLTVV.

The rearrangement uses TRBV28 and TRBJ2-3; the match to TRBD2 covers 15 bases. Per germline, CDR1 MDHEN and CDR2 SYDVKM. The CDR3 has 19 residues. J gave up 1 base and V 6 bases, and 11 bases lay outside the gene matches. In DNA form, the CDR3 reads TGTGCCAGCAGGCAACCGGGACTAGCGGGAGGTTTGGGCACAGATACGCAGTATTTT. It specifies CASRQPGLAGGLGTDTQYF.